This T cell receptor beta chain was sequenced during a study of T cells after yellow fever vaccination. Overall study findings and caveats: The study re-detected most primary-vaccination clones after the booster (96% CD4, roughly 91% CD8).

MiXCR, applied by TCRdb to the 5' RACE reads, yields one record per CDR3 protein. The sample carries about 630,000 distinct CDR3 sequences, roughly an eighth recorded once. The CDR3 is 15 residues long. CDR1 SGHAT and CDR2 FQNNGV come from the germline V gene. With 0 bases removed from V and 5 bases from J, the gap between germline ends came to 10 bases. Regarding this clonotype: Its antigen is as yet unknown.

The sample here was PBMCs, taken on the day of the yellow fever booster vaccination. The chain has TRBV11-2 and TRBJ2-2; D is possibly TRBD1 or TRBD2 (5 bases each). The receptor was derived from a man aged 30-40 years who received the YFV17D yellow fever vaccine. The CDR3 loop is CASSLEVGATGELFF. CDR3 DNA: TGTGCCAGCAGCTTAGAGGTCGGGGCTACCGGGGAGCTGTTTTTT.